What follows describes a single T cell receptor beta chain. Its specificity is not known. Isolation of PBMCs gave at least 7 million cells per sample. A J-beta primer mix and a sample-barcoded 5' primer were used in a second PCR of roughly 6 to 12 cycles. Each CDR3 protein is one row after TCRdb ran MiXCR on the 5' RACE reads. The top ten clones hold about 21% of a sample with over 950,000 distinct CDR3 sequences, 45% to 60% of them seen once. The source of the sample is a study of blood T cells in healthy people across ages. Study-level results: Donor CMV status was unknown, possibly confounding expanded clonotype changes. Both higher diversity and more naive CD4+ cells marked long-lived donors when set against aged donors.

The germline gives CDR1 MGHRA, CDR2 YSYEKL. The CDR3 contains 17 residues. What was sequenced was blood. The TCR originated in a woman in her sixties in good health. The chain uses TRBV4-1 and TRBJ2-1; 9 bases match TRBD2. The end of the DNA aligns better with TRBJ2-7, so the J call may be wrong. In DNA, the CDR3 is TGCGCCAGCAGGAAGTCTGGCGGGAGGGCTTCCTACAATGAGCAGTACTTC. Translated: CASRKSGGRASYNEQYF.